This T cell receptor (beta chain) was retrieved from a study of T cell changes during pregnancy in multiple sclerosis. Sequencing used immunoSEQ multiplex PCR; TCRdb keeps in-frame clones, though not all of them. The sample lists roughly 30,000 clones; more than 70% were seen once. The source of this sequence is a female donor with multiple sclerosis, enrolled in a pregnancy study. Sequencing used CD8+ T cells from peripheral blood mononuclear cells, obtained in the first trimester of pregnancy.

The CDR3 coding sequence is TGCGCCAGCAGCCCCGAGGGCTACAATGAGCAGTTCTTC. The encoded protein is CASSPEGYNEQFF. The chain joins TRBV4-1 to TRBJ2-1; tentatively, D is TRBD2 (5 bases). V gave up 4 bases and J gave up 3 bases, with 7 bases separating them. CDR1 and CDR2 (germline): MGHRA, YSYEKL. This CDR3 has 13 residues.